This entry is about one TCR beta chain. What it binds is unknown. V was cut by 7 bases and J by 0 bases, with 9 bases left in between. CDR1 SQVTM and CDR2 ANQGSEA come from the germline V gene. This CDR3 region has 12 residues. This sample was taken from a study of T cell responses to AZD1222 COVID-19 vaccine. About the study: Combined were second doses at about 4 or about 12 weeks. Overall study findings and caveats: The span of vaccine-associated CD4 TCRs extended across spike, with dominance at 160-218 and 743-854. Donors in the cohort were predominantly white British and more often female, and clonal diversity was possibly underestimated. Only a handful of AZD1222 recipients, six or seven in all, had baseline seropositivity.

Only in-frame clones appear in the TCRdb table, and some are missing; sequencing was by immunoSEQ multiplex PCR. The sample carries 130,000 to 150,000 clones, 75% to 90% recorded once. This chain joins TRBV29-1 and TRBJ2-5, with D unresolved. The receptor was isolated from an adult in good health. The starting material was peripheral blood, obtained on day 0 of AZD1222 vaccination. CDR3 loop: CSAQGDQETQYF. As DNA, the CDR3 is TGCAGCGCTCAAGGAGACCAAGAGACCCAGTACTTC.